The source of this TCR beta chain is a study of neurological immune-mediated disorders. TCRdb redid the calling of the 5' RACE reads with MiXCR, one entry per CDR3 protein. The table has 75,000 to 95,000 distinct CDR3 sequences, 17% seen once; the top ten hold 15%. The germline V gene has CDR1 SGHTA and CDR2 FQGNSA. This CDR3 comprises 14 residues. Trimming cost V 5 bases and J 6 bases; bases outside gene matches: 7. This clonotype was seen many times. The receptor was derived from a woman in her thirties or forties in good health. This chain links TRBV7-2 with TRBJ1-1; TRBD1 aligns across 9 bases. Sequenced input: PBMCs. As DNA, the CDR3 is TGTGCCAGCAGCACGGACAGGGGTAGCGCTGAAGCTTTCTTT. Protein product: CASSTDRGSAEAFF.